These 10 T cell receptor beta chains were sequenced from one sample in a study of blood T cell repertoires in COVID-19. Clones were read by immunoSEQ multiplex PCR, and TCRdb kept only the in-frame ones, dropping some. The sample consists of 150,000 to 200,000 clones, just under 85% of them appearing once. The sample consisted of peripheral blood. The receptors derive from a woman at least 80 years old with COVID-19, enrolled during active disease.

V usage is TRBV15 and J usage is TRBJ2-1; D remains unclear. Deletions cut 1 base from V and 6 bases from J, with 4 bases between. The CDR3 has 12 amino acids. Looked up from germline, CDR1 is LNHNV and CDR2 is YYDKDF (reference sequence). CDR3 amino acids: CATSRVANEQFF. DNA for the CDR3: TGTGCCACCAGCAGAGTAGCCAATGAGCAGTTCTTC.

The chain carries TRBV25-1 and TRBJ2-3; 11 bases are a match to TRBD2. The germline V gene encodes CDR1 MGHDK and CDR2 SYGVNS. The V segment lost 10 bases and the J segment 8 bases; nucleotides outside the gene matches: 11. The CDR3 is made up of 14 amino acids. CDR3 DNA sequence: TGTGCCACCGGACTAGCGGGTGAGCGTCGTACGCAGTATTTT. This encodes CATGLAGERRTQYF.

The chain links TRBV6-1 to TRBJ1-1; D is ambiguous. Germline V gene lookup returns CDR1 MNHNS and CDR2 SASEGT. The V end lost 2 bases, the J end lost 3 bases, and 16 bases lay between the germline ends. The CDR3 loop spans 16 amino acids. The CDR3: CASSEPPFEWYTEAFF. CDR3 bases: TGTGCCAGCAGTGAACCGCCTTTTGAGTGGTACACTGAAGCTTTCTTT.

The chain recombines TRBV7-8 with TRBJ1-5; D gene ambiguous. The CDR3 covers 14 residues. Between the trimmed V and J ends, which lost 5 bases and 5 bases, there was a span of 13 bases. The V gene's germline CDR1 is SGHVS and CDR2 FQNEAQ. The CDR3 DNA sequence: TGTGCCAGCAGCCCGTTGGCCGCTTATCAGCCCCAGCATTTT. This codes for CASSPLAAYQPQHF.

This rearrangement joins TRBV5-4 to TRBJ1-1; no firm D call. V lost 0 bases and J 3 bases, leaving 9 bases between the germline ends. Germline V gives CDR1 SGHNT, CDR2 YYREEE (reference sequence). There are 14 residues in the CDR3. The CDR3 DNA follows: TGTGCCAGCAGCTTGGACGGGAGGGACACTGAAGCTTTCTTT. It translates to CASSLDGRDTEAFF.

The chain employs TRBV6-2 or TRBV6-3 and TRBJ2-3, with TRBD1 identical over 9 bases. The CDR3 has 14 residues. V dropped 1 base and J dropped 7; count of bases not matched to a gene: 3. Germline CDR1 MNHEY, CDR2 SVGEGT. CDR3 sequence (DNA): TGTGCCAGCAGTTACTTGGACAGGGGATATACGCAGTATTTT. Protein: CASSYLDRGYTQYF.

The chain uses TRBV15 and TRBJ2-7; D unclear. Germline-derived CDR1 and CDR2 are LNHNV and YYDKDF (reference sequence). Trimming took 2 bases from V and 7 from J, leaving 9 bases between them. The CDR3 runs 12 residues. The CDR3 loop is CATSRSNGEQYF. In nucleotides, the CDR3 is TGTGCCACCAGCAGAAGTAACGGTGAGCAGTACTTC.

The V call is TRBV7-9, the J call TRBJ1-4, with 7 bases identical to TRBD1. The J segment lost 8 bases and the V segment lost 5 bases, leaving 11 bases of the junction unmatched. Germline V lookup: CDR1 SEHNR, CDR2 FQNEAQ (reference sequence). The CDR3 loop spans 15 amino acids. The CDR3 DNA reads TGTGCCAGCAGCCAGAGCAGGGGGGCCCAAGAAAAACTGTTTTTT. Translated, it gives CASSQSRGAQEKLFF.

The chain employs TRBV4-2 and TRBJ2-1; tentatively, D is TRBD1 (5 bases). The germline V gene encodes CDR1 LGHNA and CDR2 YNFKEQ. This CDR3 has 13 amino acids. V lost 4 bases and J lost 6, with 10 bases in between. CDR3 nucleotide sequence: TGTGCCAGCAGCCCTGGGGCGCCCAATGAGCAGTTCTTC. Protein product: CASSPGAPNEQFF.

The CDR3 is CSASTDRLYGYTF. DNA for the CDR3: TGCAGTGCTAGTACAGACAGACTCTATGGCTACACCTTC. V and J are TRBV20-1 and TRBJ1-2, with D possibly TRBD1 on 5 matching bases. Germline assignment: CDR1 DFQATT and CDR2 SNEGSKA (reference sequence). The germline V and J ends were trimmed by 3 bases and 4 bases, with 12 bases remaining between them. This CDR3 contains 13 residues.